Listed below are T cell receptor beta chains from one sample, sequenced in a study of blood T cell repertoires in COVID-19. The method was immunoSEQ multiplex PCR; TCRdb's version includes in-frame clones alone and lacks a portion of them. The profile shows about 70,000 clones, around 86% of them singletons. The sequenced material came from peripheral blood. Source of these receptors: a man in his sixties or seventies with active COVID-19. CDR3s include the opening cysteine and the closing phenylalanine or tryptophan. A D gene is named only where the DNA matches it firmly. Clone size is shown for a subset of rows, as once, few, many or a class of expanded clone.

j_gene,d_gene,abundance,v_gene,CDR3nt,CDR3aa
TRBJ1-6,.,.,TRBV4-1,TGCGCCAGCAGCCAAGAATTAGGGGTGGGGTCACCCCTCCACTTT,CASSQELGVGSPLHF
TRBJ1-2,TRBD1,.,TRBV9,TGTGCCAGCAGCGCCGGCCCGGACAGGGCGGGCGGCTACACCTTC,CASSAGPDRAGGYTF
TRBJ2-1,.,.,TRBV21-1,TGTGCCAGCAGCCGAGGTACCTACAATGAGCAGTTCTTC,CASSRGTYNEQFF
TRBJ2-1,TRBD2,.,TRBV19,TGTGCCAGTAGTATCGGACGGGGACTAGCGGGATTGACTTCCTACAATGAGCAGTTCTTC,CASSIGRGLAGLTSYNEQFF
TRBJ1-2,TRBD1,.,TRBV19,TGTGCCAGTAGCCACAGGGGGCTGGGGATTTTAGGCTACACCTTC,CASSHRGLGILGYTF
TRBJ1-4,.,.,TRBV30,TGTGCCTGGAGGCCTGGGGGGGTTAGGGAAAAACTGTTTTTT,CAWRPGGVREKLFF
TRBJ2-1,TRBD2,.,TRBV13,TGTGCCAGCAGCTTAGTGGGGGAGGGCCGTGGGGATGAGCAGTTCTTC,CASSLVGEGRGDEQFF
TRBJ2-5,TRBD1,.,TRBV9,TGTGCCAGCAGCGTAGTGGGACAGGGGGCGCAAGAGACCCAGTACTTC,CASSVVGQGAQETQYF
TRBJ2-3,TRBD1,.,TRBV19,TGTGCCAGTAGTATAGGAGGGGGCCGGTCTGCAGATACGCAGTATTTT,CASSIGGGRSADTQYF
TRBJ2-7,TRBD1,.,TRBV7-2,TGTGCCAGCAGCCCCTGGACCGGGACAGAGGGGTACGAGCAGTACTTC,CASSPWTGTEGYEQYF
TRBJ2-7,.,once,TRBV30,TGTGCCTGGAGTGTACGGGGGAGGCCGAGCTCCTACGAGCAGTACTTC,CAWSVRGRPSSYEQYF
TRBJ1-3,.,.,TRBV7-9,TGTGCCAGCAGCTTATCAGGGCGTGACACCATATATTTT,CASSLSGRDTIYF
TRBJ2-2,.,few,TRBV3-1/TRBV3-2,TGTGCCAGCAGCCTATCCCCGGGCACCGGGGAGCTGTTTTTT,CASSLSPGTGELFF
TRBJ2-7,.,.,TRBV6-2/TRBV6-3,TGTGCCAGCAGCTCCCAGGGTTCGATCTACGAGCAGTACTTC,CASSSQGSIYEQYF
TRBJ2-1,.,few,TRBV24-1,TGTGCCACCAGTGATATGGGGGCAGGGGCCTACAATGAGCAGTTCTTC,CATSDMGAGAYNEQFF
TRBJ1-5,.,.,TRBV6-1,TGTGCCAGCAGTGAAGAGATTAACAGGGCTCAGCCCCAGCATTTT,CASSEEINRAQPQHF
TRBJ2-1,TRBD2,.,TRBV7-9,TGTGCCAGCAGCCCCCGGATCCGAGCGGGAGTTATGTATGAGCAGTTCTTC,CASSPRIRAGVMYEQFF
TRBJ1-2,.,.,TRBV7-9,TGTGCCAGCAGCGTGGGAGGACCCTCAACCTCCTCCTACACCTTC,CASSVGGPSTSSYTF
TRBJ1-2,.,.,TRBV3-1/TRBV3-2,TGTGCCAGCAGCCCAGGACGGGGTCCTTGGGGCTACACCTTC,CASSPGRGPWGYTF
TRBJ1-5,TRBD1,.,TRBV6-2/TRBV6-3,TGTGCCAGCAGCCGCGACAGGGGGCGAAGCAATCAGCCCCAGCATTTT,CASSRDRGRSNQPQHF
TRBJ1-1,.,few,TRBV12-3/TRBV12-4,TGTGCCAGCGGGGGGGCCCGGAACACTGAAGCTTTCTTT,CASGGARNTEAFF
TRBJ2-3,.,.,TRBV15,TGTGCCACCAGCAGAGGGCCGGGATCCCCAGATACGCAGTATTTT,CATSRGPGSPDTQYF
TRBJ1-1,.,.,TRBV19,TGTGCCAGTAGCGACAGCATGAACACTGAAGCTTTCTTT,CASSDSMNTEAFF
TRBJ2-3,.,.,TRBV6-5,TGTGCCAGCAGTCCAGGGGCCCTACGGCCCGAGTATTTT,CASSPGALRPEYF
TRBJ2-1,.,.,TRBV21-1,TGTGCCAGCAGCAAAGATGTTGGGGGGACTAGCGGGACCCCTTACAATGAGCAGTTCTTC,CASSKDVGGTSGTPYNEQFF
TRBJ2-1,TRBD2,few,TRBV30,TGTGCCTGGAACCCTTCAGCGGGAGGGCACAATGAGCAGTTCTTC,CAWNPSAGGHNEQFF
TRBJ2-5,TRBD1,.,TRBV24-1,TGTGCCACCCGCGGGAGGGGACAGGGGGGAGAGACCCAGTACTTC,CATRGRGQGGETQYF
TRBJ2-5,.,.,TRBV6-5,TGTGCCAGCAGAGAGGCGGCAGGGCCTCAAGAGACCCAGTACTTC,CASREAAGPQETQYF
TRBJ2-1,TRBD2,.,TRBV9,TGTGCCAGCAGCGACCGAAGCGGGAACAATGAGCAGTTCTTC,CASSDRSGNNEQFF
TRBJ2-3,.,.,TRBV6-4,TGTGCCAGCAGCCCCGACTGGGGCACAGATACGCAGTATTTT,CASSPDWGTDTQYF
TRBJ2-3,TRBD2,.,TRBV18,TGTGCCAGCAGCGGGGCTAGCGGGAGGACTAGCACAGATACGCAGTATTTT,CASSGASGRTSTDTQYF
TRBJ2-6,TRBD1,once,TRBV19,TGTGCCAGTAGTGGGACAGGGGCTGGGGCCAACGTCCTGACTTTC,CASSGTGAGANVLTF
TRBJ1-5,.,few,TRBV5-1,TGCGCCAGCAGCTTGGATGGGGGGGGCAATCAGCCCCAGCATTTT,CASSLDGGGNQPQHF
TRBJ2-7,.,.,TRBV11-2,TGTGCCAGCAGCTTGCTGACGAGGCCCTACGAGCAGTACTTC,CASSLLTRPYEQYF
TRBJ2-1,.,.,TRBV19,TGTGCCAGTAGTCCCCGTGGGGGCGGGAGACGCGCCGGGATATACAATGAGCAGTTCTTC,CASSPRGGGRRAGIYNEQFF
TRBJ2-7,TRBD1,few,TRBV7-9,TGTGCCAGCAGCGGACGGGACAGACCTCGGGAGCAGTACTTC,CASSGRDRPREQYF
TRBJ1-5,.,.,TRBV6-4,TGTGCCAGCAGTGAAGAAGTGTCGGGGCAGCCCCAGCATTTT,CASSEEVSGQPQHF
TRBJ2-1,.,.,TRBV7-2,TGTGCCAGCAGCCCCCGGGACTCGACCTACAATGAGCAGTTCTTC,CASSPRDSTYNEQFF
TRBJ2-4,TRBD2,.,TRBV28,TGTGCCAGCAGCCCCGGACTAGCGGTCCTAGCCAAAAACATTCAGTACTTC,CASSPGLAVLAKNIQYF
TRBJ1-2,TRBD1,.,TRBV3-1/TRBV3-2,TGTGCCAGCAGCCAAGATTCGGGGACAGGGGACGGCTACACCTTC,CASSQDSGTGDGYTF
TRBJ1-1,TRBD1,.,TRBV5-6,TGTGCCAGCAGTTCGCAGGGGGGCACTGAAGCTTTCTTT,CASSSQGGTEAFF
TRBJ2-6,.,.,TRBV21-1,TGTGCCAGCAGCAACCCGACAGGGCTCCACTCTGGGGCCAACGTCCTGACTTTC,CASSNPTGLHSGANVLTF
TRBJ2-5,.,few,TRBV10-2,TGCGCCAGCAGTGAGAGGCCAGGGCCCAGTCGGGAGACCCAGTACTTC,CASSERPGPSRETQYF
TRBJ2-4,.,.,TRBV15,TGTGCCACCAGCAGAGACCGGAGAGCCAAAAACATTCAGTACTTC,CATSRDRRAKNIQYF
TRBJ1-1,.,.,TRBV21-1,TGTGCCAGCAGCAAAGAGACAGGCAAGAACACTGAAGCTTTCTTT,CASSKETGKNTEAFF
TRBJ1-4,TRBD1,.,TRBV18,TGTGCCAGCTCCCGTACGGAGGGGGCGCCAACTAATGAAAAACTGTTTTTT,CASSRTEGAPTNEKLFF
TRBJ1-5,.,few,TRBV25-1,TGTGCCAGCAGTGGGGACACGGGGGGGGGCAATCAGCCCCAGCATTTT,CASSGDTGGGNQPQHF
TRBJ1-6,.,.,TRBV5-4,TGTGCCAGCAGCTCACCTCGGACAGCCAAAACCTATAATTCACCCCTCCACTTT,CASSSPRTAKTYNSPLHF
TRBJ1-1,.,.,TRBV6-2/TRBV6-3,TGTGCCAGCAGTTATGACGGACTCCCAAAAGGGACTGAAGCTTTCTTT,CASSYDGLPKGTEAFF
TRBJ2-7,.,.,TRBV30,TGTGCCTGGAGTGCCACCCATACTCCCGCGGGGGAGCAGTACTTC,CAWSATHTPAGEQYF
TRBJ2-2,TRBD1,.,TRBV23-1,TGCGCCAACAAGGACAGGGGAGGTTTCACCGGGGAGCTGTTTTTT,CANKDRGGFTGELFF
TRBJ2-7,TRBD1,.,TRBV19,TGTGCCAGTAGTACTCAGGGGGACAGCTCCTACGAGCAGTACTTC,CASSTQGDSSYEQYF
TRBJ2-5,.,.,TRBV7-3,TGTGCCAGCAGCTTTGGCCCTCGGGGAGATGAGACCCAGTACTTC,CASSFGPRGDETQYF
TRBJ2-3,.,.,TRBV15,TGCGCCACCAGCAGAGATCGGTCAACTAGCACAGATACGCAGTATTTT,CATSRDRSTSTDTQYF
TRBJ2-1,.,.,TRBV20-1,TGCAGTGCAGCGGTTGCTGAGCAGTTCTTC,CSAAVAEQFF
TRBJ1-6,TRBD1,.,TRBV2,TGTGCCAGCAGTCGGGACAGATATAATTCACCCCTCCACTTT,CASSRDRYNSPLHF
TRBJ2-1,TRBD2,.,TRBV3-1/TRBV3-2,TGTGCCAGCAGCCAACGTAGCGGGAGGGCCCCTGACAATGAGCAGTTCTTC,CASSQRSGRAPDNEQFF
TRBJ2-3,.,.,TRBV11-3,TGCCCCAGCGCGGGCTCTAGCACAGATACGCAGTATTTT,CPSAGSSTDTQYF
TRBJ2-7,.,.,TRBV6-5,TGTGCCAGCAGTCGCAGGGGTTACGAGCAGTACTTC,CASSRRGYEQYF